This is a list of T cell receptor beta chains from one sample in a study of T cells in Graves' hyperthyroidism and ophthalmopathy. In TCRdb, the multiplex PCR reads were re-called with MiXCR into one record per CDR3 protein. This sample yields around 700,000 distinct CDR3 sequences, of which around 20% are seen a single time; 16% belongs to the top ten. Sequencing was carried out using blood. The receptors were gathered from a woman aged 45-59 years with Graves' hyperthyroidism that later progressed to Graves' ophthalmopathy. The CDR3 runs from the conserved cysteine through the conserved F or W. The order of the fields is J gene, D gene, V gene, clone size, CDR3 protein, CDR3 DNA. The D gene is left open where the match is weak. Some rows have no size entry. The others give once, few or many, or a class for an expanded clone.

TRBJ1-6	TRBD1	TRBV12-3/TRBV12-4	.	CASSFRQGHNSPLHF	TGTGCCAGCAGTTTTAGACAGGGACATAATTCACCCCTCCACTTT
TRBJ2-3	.	TRBV20-1	many	CSARVRDTDTQYF	TGCAGTGCTAGAGTCCGGGACACAGATACGCAGTATTTT
TRBJ1-1	TRBD1	TRBV6-1	few	CASSHDRGTLNTEAFF	TGTGCCAGCAGTCATGACAGGGGGACCCTGAACACTGAAGCTTTCTTT
TRBJ2-5	TRBD1	TRBV20-1	few	CSAPPRQGPSGETQYF	TGCAGTGCCCCGCCTAGACAGGGGCCGAGTGGAGAGACCCAGTACTTC
TRBJ1-5	.	TRBV6-1	.	CASSDRWSYQPQHF	TGTGCCAGCAGTGACCGTTGGAGCTATCAGCCCCAGCATTTT
TRBJ2-3	TRBD2	TRBV3-1	.	CASSHSGGPSTDTQYF	TGTGCCAGCAGTCATAGCGGGGGGCCTAGCACAGATACGCAGTATTTT
TRBJ1-2	.	TRBV4-1	.	CASSDVGGINYGYTF	TGCGCCAGCAGCGATGTAGGGGGGATCAACTATGGCTACACCTTC
TRBJ2-3	TRBD1	TRBV29-1	.	CSVVGDRGQTDTQYF	TGCAGCGTTGTAGGGGACAGGGGGCAAACAGATACGCAGTATTTT
TRBJ2-2	.	TRBV5-6	many	CASSLFRFETGELFF	TGTGCCAGCAGCTTGTTCAGGTTCGAGACCGGGGAGCTGTTTTTT
TRBJ2-1	.	TRBV6-2/TRBV6-3	.	CASSKLDSSYNEQFF	TGTGCCAGCAGTAAACTCGATAGCTCCTACAATGAGCAGTTCTTC
TRBJ2-3	.	TRBV9	few	CASSALPRGTDTQYF	TGTGCCAGCAGCGCCCTCCCGAGGGGCACAGATACGCAGTATTTT
TRBJ1-1	.	TRBV11-2	many	CASSSPPVTEAFF	TGTGCCAGCAGCTCCCCGCCCGTCACTGAAGCTTTCTTT
TRBJ1-2	.	TRBV5-4	.	CASSEESPRRSGYTF	TGTGCCAGCAGCGAGGAGTCCCCTCGTCGAAGTGGCTACACCTTC
TRBJ1-2	TRBD1	TRBV6-1	.	CASSVDRGGVGYTF	TGTGCCAGCAGCGTTGACAGGGGAGGCGTCGGCTACACCTTC
TRBJ1-4	.	TRBV14	few	CASSRTWSLRTNEKLFF	TGTGCCAGCAGTCGAACATGGTCTTTAAGGACTAATGAAAAACTGTTTTTT
TRBJ2-3	.	TRBV4-1	.	CASSDRRGTDTQYF	TGCGCCAGCAGCGACCGGCGGGGCACAGATACGCAGTATTTT
TRBJ2-7	.	TRBV3-1	.	CASSQPHGPTYEQYF	TGTGCCAGCAGCCAACCGCATGGACCAACCTACGAGCAGTACTTC
TRBJ1-2	TRBD1	TRBV6-5	many	CASSYGTGGNYGYTF	TGTGCCAGCAGTTACGGTACAGGGGGAAACTATGGCTACACCTTC
TRBJ1-2	.	TRBV20-1	few	CSADREANGYTF	TGCAGTGCTGACAGAGAAGCTAATGGCTACACCTTC
TRBJ2-3	.	TRBV7-2	.	CASSLAGGAFNTQYF	TGTGCCAGCAGCTTAGCGGGGGGGGCTTTCAATACGCAGTATTTT
TRBJ1-2	.	TRBV11-2	many	CASSSAPGANYGYTF	TGTGCCAGCAGCTCCGCTCCCGGGGCCAACTATGGCTACACCTTC
TRBJ1-6	.	TRBV5-1	few	CASSAPDQDNSPLHF	TGCGCCAGCAGCGCGCCAGACCAAGATAATTCACCCCTCCACTTT
TRBJ2-4	.	TRBV2	few	CASSNPEGAKNIQYF	TGTGCCAGCAGTAACCCGGAGGGGGCCAAAAACATTCAGTACTTC
TRBJ2-7	TRBD1	TRBV30	few	CAWSTGVYEQYF	TGTGCCTGGTCGACAGGGGTGTACGAGCAGTACTTC
TRBJ2-7	.	TRBV6-1	.	CASMGQGEQYF	TGTGCCAGTATGGGGCAGGGCGAGCAGTACTTC
TRBJ1-6	.	TRBV28	.	CASSFSGGSESPLHF	TGTGCCAGCAGTTTTTCCGGGGGATCCGAATCACCCCTCCACTTT
TRBJ2-3	.	TRBV6-1	few	CASSEDRTDTQYF	TGTGCCAGCAGTGAGGACCGCACAGATACGCAGTATTTT
TRBJ1-1	TRBD1	TRBV6-5	.	CASSHDAQGLTVYTEAFF	TGTGCCAGCAGTCACGACGCACAGGGGCTCACGGTATACACTGAAGCTTTCTTT
TRBJ2-7	.	TRBV5-4	few	CASRAFRGSYEQYF	TGTGCCAGCAGGGCTTTTCGGGGTTCCTACGAGCAGTACTTC
TRBJ2-5	.	TRBV4-1	.	CASSQDQGWGETQYF	TGCGCCAGCAGCCAAGATCAAGGGTGGGGCGAGACCCAGTACTTC
TRBJ1-2	.	TRBV2	.	CASSPKFGAAYGYTF	TGTGCCAGCAGCCCTAAATTCGGGGCAGCCTATGGCTACACCTTC
TRBJ2-1	.	TRBV10-3	many	CAILRTPDNEQFF	TGTGCCATCCTCCGGACACCCGACAATGAGCAGTTCTTC
TRBJ2-7	.	TRBV11-2	many	CASSLGRGFEGEQYF	TGTGCCAGCAGCTTAGGCAGGGGCTTTGAGGGCGAGCAGTACTTC
TRBJ2-5	.	TRBV28	few	CASTPLGARGVQETQYF	TGTGCCAGCACACCCCTGGGGGCCAGGGGGGTTCAAGAGACCCAGTACTTC
TRBJ2-7	TRBD1	TRBV7-3	many	CASSPGQGGEQYF	TGTGCCAGCAGCCCCGGACAGGGAGGCGAGCAGTACTTC
TRBJ1-6	TRBD1	TRBV6-5	.	CASSYSDREHSPLHF	TGTGCCAGCAGTTACTCAGACAGGGAACATTCACCCCTCCACTTT
TRBJ1-2	TRBD1	TRBV19	.	CASSTQQGARGYTF	TGTGCCAGTAGTACACAACAGGGGGCTCGTGGCTACACCTTC
TRBJ1-1	.	TRBV18	.	CASATGGGEAFF	TGTGCCAGCGCCACTGGGGGGGGTGAAGCTTTCTTT
TRBJ1-1	.	TRBV15	many	CATSRDLAGSLAFF	TGTGCCACCAGCAGAGATCTAGCAGGGTCGCTCGCTTTCTTT
TRBJ2-3	TRBD2	TRBV4-2	.	CASSPRMGGEDTQYF	TGTGCCAGCAGCCCTCGCATGGGGGGGGAGGACACGCAGTATTTT
TRBJ2-1	TRBD2	TRBV12-3/TRBV12-4	few	CASSLWLAGGNEQFF	TGTGCCAGCAGTTTATGGCTAGCGGGAGGCAATGAGCAGTTCTTC
TRBJ1-6	.	TRBV3-1	many	CASSQDSVGANSPLHF	TGTGCCAGCAGCCAAGATAGTGTAGGGGCCAATTCACCCCTCCACTTT
TRBJ2-5	TRBD1	TRBV6-6	many	CASSYSFYGTEGETQYF	TGTGCCAGCAGTTACTCGTTTTATGGGACAGAGGGAGAGACCCAGTACTTC
TRBJ2-3	TRBD2	TRBV5-1	few	CASSRGLAGLASTDTQYF	TGCGCCAGCAGCCGCGGACTAGCGGGGCTTGCTAGCACAGATACGCAGTATTTT
TRBJ2-7	TRBD2	TRBV30	.	CAWSVGRGNSYEQYF	TGTGCCTGGAGTGTAGGGCGGGGGAACTCCTACGAGCAGTACTTC